This T cell receptor beta chain was sequenced during a study of monozygotic twins with inflammatory bowel disease (dated by TCRdb to between 2018 and 2021). Notes on the research overall: The full study comprised 30 or so monozygotic twin pairs: nine German pairs (four IBD-concordant, five IBD-discordant) and 19 IBD-discordant Danish pairs. The search for disease-associated traits relied mainly on comparing IBD patients with their genetically identical healthy co-twins within discordant pairs. Each individual had, on average, about 151 000 unique TCRalpha sequences and 181 000 unique TCRbeta sequences available for analysis.

From each donor, a roughly 2.6 ml peripheral blood sample was collected into PAXgene tubes and stored at -80 degrees C. Without any T cell sorting, total RNA was extracted from whole blood using the PAXgene blood miRNA kit on an automated QIAcube. Peripheral blood from monozygotic twin pairs, either concordant or discordant for inflammatory bowel disease, underwent deep TCRalpha and TCRbeta repertoire profiling that used unique molecular barcoding. Smoking habits were recorded for all twin pairs, and each individual was classified as a current, former or never smoker. Study-level results and caveats: No difference in repertoire similarity was observed between concordant and discordant twins, possibly owing to limited statistical power. The results gave no support for a single strong signal or clonotype linked to IBD. A decrease in TCRbeta repertoire diversity, as measured by inverse Simpson index, was observed in IBD patients compared with their healthy co-twins. Fewer clonotypes were shared with other individuals by IBD patients than by healthy twins, most markedly in patients showing signs of disease activity. Background noise and inter-individual variability may have been introduced into the repertoires by the differing immunosuppressive treatments among patients. The analysis was unable to tell different T cell subtypes apart.

Note on this clonotype: Its antigen remains unidentified.

In the germline V gene (reference sequence), CDR1 corresponds to MNHEY and CDR2 to SMNVEV. The CDR3 sequence holds 16 residues, the cysteine and phenylalanine included. The protein alone is recorded here. Libraries were constructed by 5' RACE. For each TCR library, approximately 3.5 ug of total RNA was used. For each sample, cDNA was synthesized in eight separate reactions using SMARTScribe reverse transcriptase. During cDNA synthesis, template switching introduced unique molecular identifiers that contained a 6-nucleotide sample barcode. Two nested PCRs of roughly 16 and 10 cycles amplified the TCRalpha and TCRbeta cDNA, and bead purification followed each PCR. Before amplification, the cDNA was treated with uracil DNA-glycosylase and purified using the QIAquick PCR purification kit. The second PCR added Illumina TruSeq-compatible adapters along with sample-specific barcodes. TapeStation and Qubit were used to check library quality and concentration, and approximately 5.4 ng of each library was pooled. Sequencing of pooled libraries was carried out on an Illumina HiSeq2500 single-index Rapid Run using 2 x 100 bp reads and custom sequencing primers. The original pipeline was this. MiGEC version 1.2.6 was used for UMI-based consensus assembly, which corrected PCR and sequencing errors. MiXCR version 2.1.1 was used for V(D)J alignment, clonotype assembly and CDR3 extraction. Normalisation of gene usage, clonotype sharing and MAIT/NKT TCR abundance was achieved by analysing the top 1000, 10 000 and 20 000 clonotypes per sample. Diversity was computed as the inverse Simpson index with the vegan R package after downsampling to 27 000 UMIs. Paired Mann-Whitney U tests were applied to discordant twin pairs, with Benjamini-Hochberg correction for multiple testing. TCRdb reprocessed the reads, reporting each CDR3 protein sequence once and no DNA. TCRdb's processing, not the study's, gives the V and J calls here. This sample's records show roughly 320,000 distinct CDR3 sequences. The ten largest clones take up 5% to 6% of the sample.

This sequence originates from a human donor with ulcerative colitis or Crohn's disease, or a healthy co-twin of an affected twin (not recorded which). The sequencing input was blood. This receptor chain uses TRBV27 and TRBJ1-2; the D call of TRBD1 rests on TCRdb alone, since no DNA is present to check it. CDR3 region: CASRRTGTGLPYGYTF.